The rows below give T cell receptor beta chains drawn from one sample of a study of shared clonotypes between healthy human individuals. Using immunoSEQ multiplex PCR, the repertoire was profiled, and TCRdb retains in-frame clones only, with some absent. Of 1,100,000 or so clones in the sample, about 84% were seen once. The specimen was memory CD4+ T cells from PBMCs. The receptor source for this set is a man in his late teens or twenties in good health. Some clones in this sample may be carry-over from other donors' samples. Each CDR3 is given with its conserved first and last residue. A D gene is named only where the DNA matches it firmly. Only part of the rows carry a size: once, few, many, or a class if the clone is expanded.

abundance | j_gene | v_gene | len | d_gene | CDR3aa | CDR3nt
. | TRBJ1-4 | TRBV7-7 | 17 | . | CASSPRGGPGANEKLFF | TGTGCCAGCAGCCCTCGGGGAGGGCCGGGGGCTAATGAAAAACTGTTTTTT
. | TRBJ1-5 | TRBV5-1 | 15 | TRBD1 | CASSLDRGHNQPQHF | TGCGCCAGCAGCCTGGACAGGGGCCACAATCAGCCCCAGCATTTT
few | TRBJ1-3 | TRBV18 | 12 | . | CASSPDRNTIYF | TGTGCCAGCTCACCTGATCGAAACACCATATATTTT
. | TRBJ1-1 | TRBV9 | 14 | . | CASTSGPGNTEAFF | TGTGCCAGCACGTCAGGACCGGGAAACACTGAAGCTTTCTTT
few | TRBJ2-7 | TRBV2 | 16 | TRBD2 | CASSEAGTSGRSEQYF | TGTGCCAGCAGTGAAGCGGGGACTAGCGGGAGGTCAGAGCAGTACTTC
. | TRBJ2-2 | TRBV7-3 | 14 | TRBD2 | CASRRGENTGELFF | TGTGCCAGCAGACGGGGGGAGAACACCGGGGAGCTGTTTTTT
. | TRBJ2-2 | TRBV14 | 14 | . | CASSQLVRGGELFF | TGTGCCAGCAGCCAATTGGTTCGGGGCGGGGAGCTGTTTTTT
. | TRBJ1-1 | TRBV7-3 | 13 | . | CASSLQFGTEAFF | TGTGCCAGCAGCTTACAGTTTGGCACTGAAGCTTTCTTT
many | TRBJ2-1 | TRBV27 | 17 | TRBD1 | CATSFPGTGGARNEQFF | TGTGCCACCTCCTTCCCCGGGACAGGGGGCGCTAGGAATGAGCAGTTCTTC
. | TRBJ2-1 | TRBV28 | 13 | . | CASSLHQPGEQFF | TGTGCCAGCAGTTTACACCAACCCGGAGAGCAGTTCTTC